These T cell receptor beta chains were read from a single sample in a study of glioma-infiltrating T cells after dendritic cell vaccination. Generated by immunoSEQ multiplex PCR, the TCRdb table keeps only in-frame clones and is missing some. The data show around 100,000 clones, roughly 81% seen once. Sequenced here: blood, sampled before dendritic cell vaccination. The source of these receptors is a human donor with glioblastoma. Each CDR3 is given with its conserved first and last residue. Fields, in order: V gene, J gene, D gene, clone size, CDR3 protein, CDR3 DNA. A D gene is named only where the DNA matches it firmly. Size is omitted from some rows. Given values are once, few, many or a class for expanded clones.

V gene: TRBV7-9; J gene: TRBJ1-2; D gene: -; clone size: once; CDR3 protein: CASSLVSGLYGYTF; CDR3 DNA: TGTGCCAGCAGCTTAGTTTCCGGGTTATATGGCTACACCTTC
V gene: TRBV30; J gene: TRBJ1-2; D gene: -; clone size: -; CDR3 protein: CAYPIHGVYGYTF; CDR3 DNA: TGTGCCTATCCGATTCACGGGGTCTATGGCTACACCTTC
V gene: TRBV20-1; J gene: TRBJ1-1; D gene: -; clone size: -; CDR3 protein: CSATTGVAAFF; CDR3 DNA: TGCAGTGCCACCACCGGGGTAGCAGCTTTCTTT
V gene: TRBV11-2; J gene: TRBJ2-5; D gene: -; clone size: -; CDR3 protein: CASSLWAKRETQYF; CDR3 DNA: TGTGCCAGCAGCTTATGGGCAAAACGGGAGACCCAGTACTTC
V gene: TRBV6-6; J gene: TRBJ1-1; D gene: -; clone size: -; CDR3 protein: CASSYSQNTEAFF; CDR3 DNA: TGTGCCAGCAGTTACTCACAGAACACTGAAGCTTTCTTT
V gene: TRBV2; J gene: TRBJ1-2; D gene: -; clone size: -; CDR3 protein: CASSEGFSYTF; CDR3 DNA: TGTGCCAGCAGTGAAGGTTTCTCGTACACCTTC
V gene: TRBV6-6; J gene: TRBJ2-1; D gene: -; clone size: few; CDR3 protein: CASSPGYNEQFF; CDR3 DNA: TGTGCCAGCAGTCCGGGATACAATGAGCAGTTCTTC
V gene: TRBV19; J gene: TRBJ1-2; D gene: -; clone size: -; CDR3 protein: CAPEAGDGYTF; CDR3 DNA: TGTGCCCCGGAGGCAGGGGATGGCTACACCTTC
V gene: TRBV15; J gene: TRBJ1-2; D gene: TRBD1; clone size: -; CDR3 protein: CATSRDLTGDGYTF; CDR3 DNA: TGTGCCACCAGCAGAGATCTAACAGGGGATGGCTACACCTTC
V gene: TRBV6-5; J gene: TRBJ1-2; D gene: -; clone size: -; CDR3 protein: CASIDPRSYIYGYTF; CDR3 DNA: TGTGCCAGCATCGACCCTAGATCATACATCTATGGCTACACCTTC
V gene: TRBV6-5; J gene: TRBJ2-7; D gene: TRBD2; clone size: -; CDR3 protein: CASSRPSGALYEQYF; CDR3 DNA: TGTGCCAGCAGTAGACCTAGCGGGGCCCTATACGAGCAGTACTTC
V gene: TRBV7-8; J gene: TRBJ1-4; D gene: TRBD1; clone size: once; CDR3 protein: CASSARGTGYEKLFF; CDR3 DNA: TGTGCCAGCAGCGCCAGAGGGACAGGGTATGAAAAACTGTTTTTT
V gene: TRBV6-1; J gene: TRBJ1-1; D gene: -; clone size: -; CDR3 protein: CASSTSRGLEAFF; CDR3 DNA: TGTGCCAGCAGCACCTCCAGAGGGCTGGAAGCTTTCTTT
V gene: TRBV29-1; J gene: TRBJ1-1; D gene: -; clone size: -; CDR3 protein: CSASRASGGTEAFF; CDR3 DNA: TGCAGCGCCAGCCGGGCCTCCGGGGGCACTGAAGCTTTCTTT
V gene: TRBV15; J gene: TRBJ2-3; D gene: TRBD2; clone size: few; CDR3 protein: CATRAYRGGGTDTQYF; CDR3 DNA: TGTGCCACCAGAGCCTACCGCGGGGGAGGTACAGATACGCAGTATTTT
V gene: TRBV4-2; J gene: TRBJ2-1; D gene: TRBD2; clone size: -; CDR3 protein: CASSQGVAGGYEQFF; CDR3 DNA: TGTGCCAGCAGCCAGGGGGTAGCGGGGGGGTATGAGCAGTTCTTC
V gene: TRBV2; J gene: TRBJ2-2; D gene: -; clone size: -; CDR3 protein: CASRAGAVTGELFF; CDR3 DNA: TGTGCCAGCAGAGCTGGGGCGGTCACCGGGGAGCTGTTTTTT
V gene: TRBV18; J gene: TRBJ1-6; D gene: TRBD1; clone size: -; CDR3 protein: CASSPAGQINSPLHF; CDR3 DNA: TGTGCCAGCTCTCCAGCGGGACAGATTAATTCACCCCTCCACTTT
V gene: TRBV29-1; J gene: TRBJ1-1; D gene: TRBD1; clone size: -; CDR3 protein: CSVATGGGTEAFF; CDR3 DNA: TGCAGCGTGGCGACAGGGGGTGGAACTGAAGCTTTCTTT
V gene: TRBV11-2; J gene: TRBJ2-7; D gene: -; clone size: -; CDR3 protein: CASSLDRGLYEQYF; CDR3 DNA: TGTGCCAGCAGCTTAGATCGAGGCCTTTACGAGCAGTACTTC
V gene: TRBV6-5; J gene: TRBJ2-7; D gene: -; clone size: -; CDR3 protein: CASGKGFGEQYF; CDR3 DNA: TGTGCCAGCGGGAAGGGGTTCGGCGAGCAGTACTTC
V gene: TRBV4-1; J gene: TRBJ2-2; D gene: TRBD1; clone size: -; CDR3 protein: CASSPWDSANTGELFF; CDR3 DNA: TGCGCCAGCAGCCCCTGGGACAGCGCGAACACCGGGGAGCTGTTTTTT